This TCR beta chain was obtained from a study of regulatory T cells in long-lasting Graves disease. Documented time point: newly diagnosed GD, antithyroid drugs for less than 3 months. Following extraction of RNA from PBMCs, that RNA was used to make the TCR library. American Thyroid Association guidelines defined how Graves' disease was diagnosed. The patients were drawn from one endocrinology department in Xi'an, China. Study-wide results and limits: Having only a small sample size may have limited accuracy.

CDR3 regions were amplified by Arm-PCR using iRepertoire HTBI primers to build TCR beta libraries. TCRdb re-called the multiplex PCR reads with MiXCR, one entry per CDR3 protein. Of approximately 540,000 distinct CDR3 sequences in the sample, approximately 12% were seen once. This clonotype has only a few counts. Its specificity is not known. This sample was shared with a second study, whose subject was T cells in Graves' hyperthyroidism and ophthalmopathy.

This receptor was taken from a woman in her twenties or thirties with Graves disease. The sequencing used peripheral blood mononuclear cells (PBMCs), collected at new diagnosis, from a patient treated with antithyroid drugs.

The CDR3 protein is CASSFGTGRSLVNTEAFF. The CDR3 DNA reads TGTGCCAGCAGTTTCGGGACAGGGCGATCTTTAGTGAACACTGAAGCTTTCTTT. V gene TRBV7-9 combines with J gene TRBJ1-1, with TRBD1 matching 9 bases. The CDR3 runs to 18 residues. The V and J ends lost 6 bases and 0 bases, in that order; junction bases with no gene match: 14. CDR1 and CDR2 from the germline V gene are SEHNR and FQNEAQ (reference sequence).